This T cell receptor beta chain was sequenced in a study of OX40 agonist ivuxolimab in advanced cancers. Looking at the study overall: Those treated in dose escalation had hepatocellular carcinoma, melanoma, renal cell cancer or head and neck cancer. Study-level findings and limits: Among expanded peripheral T cells, antigen specificity went undetermined. In the 0.1 to 3.0 mg/kg range, CD4+ and CD8+ blood T cells had expanded clonally by week 6.

Individuals having autoimmune disease history or systemic immunosuppression were not enrolled. Turning to this clone: The antigen is undetermined.

The assay was immunoSEQ multiplex PCR, and TCRdb's table has in-frame clones only and misses some. This sample yields 65,000 or so clones, of which approximately 86% are seen a single time; around 3.6% belongs to the top ten. CDR3 length: 16 residues. In germline, CDR1 is LNHDA, CDR2 SQIVND (reference sequence). V was trimmed by 6 bases and J by 1 base, leaving 15 bases between them. The chain has TRBV19 and TRBJ2-2; D not resolved. This TCR came from an adult with an advanced solid tumor such as melanoma, head and neck, liver or kidney cancer. The sample consisted of CD4+ or CD8+ T cells sorted from blood, taken in a trial of the OX40 agonist ivuxolimab. CDR3 region: CASSSGMTGNTGELFF. The CDR3 DNA sequence: TGTGCCAGTAGCTCCGGAATGACCGGGAACACCGGGGAGCTGTTTTTT.